This T cell receptor (beta chain) came from a study of cytomegalovirus exposure and HLA in healthy donors. For this clone: Its cognate antigen is unknown.

The CDR3 runs to 12 residues. With V trimmed by 4 bases and J by 8 bases, 4 bases remained unmatched. Germline V gives CDR1 MGHDK, CDR2 SYGVNS. PCR was performed using 60 Vbeta and 13 Jbeta primers. Repertoires were generated with immunoSEQ multiplex PCR, while TCRdb's copy carries only in-frame clones and drops some. The data show approximately 200,000 clones, with around 74% seen just once and approximately 1.4% held by the top ten. Overall study results and limits: Later on, an analysis found that several of the most significant clusters appeared to be linked to common viral pathogens, which included parvovirus B19. Because they were indistinguishable, some V segments, including TRBV6-2 and TRBV6-3, were excluded. In a later analysis, TCR association rates varied by HLA locus: DRB1 most, HLA-C fewest.

This TCR came from a girl aged 10-17 years in good health and CMV-seropositive. The sequencing input was PBMCs. V and J are TRBV25-1 and TRBJ1-2; TRBD1 aligns across 7 bases. The CDR3 DNA sequence: TGTGCCAGCAGTGGGACAGGTTTAGGCTACACCTTC. Amino acids: CASSGTGLGYTF.